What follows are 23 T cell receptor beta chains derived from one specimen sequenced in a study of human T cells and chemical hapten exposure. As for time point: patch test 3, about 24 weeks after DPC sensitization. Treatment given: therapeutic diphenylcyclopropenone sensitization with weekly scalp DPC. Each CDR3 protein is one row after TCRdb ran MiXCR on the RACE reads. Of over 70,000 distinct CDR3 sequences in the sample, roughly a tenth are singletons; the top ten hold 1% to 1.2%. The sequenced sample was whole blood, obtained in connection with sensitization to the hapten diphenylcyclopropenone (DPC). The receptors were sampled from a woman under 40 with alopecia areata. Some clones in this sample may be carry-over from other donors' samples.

The CDR3 is CASSLTGRSYNEQFF. CDR3 in DNA: TGTGCCAGCAGCTTGACAGGACGATCCTACAATGAGCAGTTCTTC. The chain links TRBV5-4 to TRBJ2-1; maybe TRBD1 (5 bases). Trimming cost V 1 base and J 1 base, with 9 bases left between them. The CDR3 is 15 residues long. CDR1 and CDR2 from the germline V gene are SGHNT and YYREEE (reference sequence).

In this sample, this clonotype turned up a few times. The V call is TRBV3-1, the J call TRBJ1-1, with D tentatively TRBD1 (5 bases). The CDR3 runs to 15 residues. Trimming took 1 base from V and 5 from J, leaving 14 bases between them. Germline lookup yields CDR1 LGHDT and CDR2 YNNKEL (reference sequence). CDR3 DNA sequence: TGTGCCAGCAGCCAAGCCTGGGGCCGAGGAACTGAAGCTTTCTTT. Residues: CASSQAWGRGTEAFF.

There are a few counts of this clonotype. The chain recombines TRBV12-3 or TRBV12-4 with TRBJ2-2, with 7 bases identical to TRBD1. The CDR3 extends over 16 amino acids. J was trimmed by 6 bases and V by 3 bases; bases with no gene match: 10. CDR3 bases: TGTGCCAGCAGTTTTGCCGGGACAGCGATAGCCGGGGAGCTGTTTTTT. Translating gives CASSFAGTAIAGELFF.

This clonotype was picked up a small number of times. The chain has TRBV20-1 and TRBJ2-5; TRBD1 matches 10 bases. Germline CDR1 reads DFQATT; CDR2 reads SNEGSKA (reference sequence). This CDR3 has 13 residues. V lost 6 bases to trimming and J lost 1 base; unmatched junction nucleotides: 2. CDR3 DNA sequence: TGCAGTGCCGGGGACAGGGGCCAAGAGACCCAGTACTTC. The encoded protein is CSAGDRGQETQYF.

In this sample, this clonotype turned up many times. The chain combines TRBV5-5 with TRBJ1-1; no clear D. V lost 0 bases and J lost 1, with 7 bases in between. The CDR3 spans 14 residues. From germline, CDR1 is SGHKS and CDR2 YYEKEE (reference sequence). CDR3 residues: CASSLGAANTEAFF. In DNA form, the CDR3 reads TGTGCCAGCAGCTTGGGGGCAGCGAACACTGAAGCTTTCTTT.

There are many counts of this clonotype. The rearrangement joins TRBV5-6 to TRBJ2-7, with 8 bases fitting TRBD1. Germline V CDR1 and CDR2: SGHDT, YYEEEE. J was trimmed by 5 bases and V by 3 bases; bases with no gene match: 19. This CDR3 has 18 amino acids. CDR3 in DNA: TGTGCCAGCAGCTATGGCCAGGAGAGACAGGGGAATGAGGACGAGCAGTACGTC. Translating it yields CASSYGQERQGNEDEQYV.

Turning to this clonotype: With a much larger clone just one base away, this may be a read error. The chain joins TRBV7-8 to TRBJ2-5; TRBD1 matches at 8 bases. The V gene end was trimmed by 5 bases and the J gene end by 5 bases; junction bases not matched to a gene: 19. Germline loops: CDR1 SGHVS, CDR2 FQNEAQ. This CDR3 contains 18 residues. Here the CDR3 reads CASSAHRLGQGGFETQYF. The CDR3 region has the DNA TGTGCCAGCAGCGCCCACCGTCTCGGACAGGGAGGATTTGAGACCCAGTACTTC.

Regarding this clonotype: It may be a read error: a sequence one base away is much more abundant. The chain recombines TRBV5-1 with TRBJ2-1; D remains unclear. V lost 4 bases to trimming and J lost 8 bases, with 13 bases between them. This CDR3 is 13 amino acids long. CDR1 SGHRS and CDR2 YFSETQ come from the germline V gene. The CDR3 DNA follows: TGCGCCAGCAGCACGTCGAGGAACTATGAGCAGTTCTTC. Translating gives CASSTSRNYEQFF.

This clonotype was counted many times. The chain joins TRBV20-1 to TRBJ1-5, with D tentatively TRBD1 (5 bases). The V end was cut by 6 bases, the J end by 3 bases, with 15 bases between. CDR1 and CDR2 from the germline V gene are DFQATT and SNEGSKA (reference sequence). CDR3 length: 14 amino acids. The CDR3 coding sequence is TGCAGTGCCATAGAGGGGAGCCCCAATCAGCCCCAGCATTTT. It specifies CSAIEGSPNQPQHF.

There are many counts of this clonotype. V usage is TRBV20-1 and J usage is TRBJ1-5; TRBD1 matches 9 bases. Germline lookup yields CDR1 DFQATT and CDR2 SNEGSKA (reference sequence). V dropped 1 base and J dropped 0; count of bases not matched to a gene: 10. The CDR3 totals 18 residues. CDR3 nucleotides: TGCAGTGCTAGAGTTCCGGGACAGGGTACGTATAGCAATCAGCCCCAGCATTTT. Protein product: CSARVPGQGTYSNQPQHF.

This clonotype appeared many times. The CDR3 DNA reads TGTGCCAGCAGCCCGCTTGGCCCTAGCGGGGGGTATGGCAATGAGCAGTTCTTC. Protein sequence: CASSPLGPSGGYGNEQFF. This chain connects TRBV4-2 to TRBJ2-1, with 11 positions matching TRBD2. Germline CDR1 and CDR2: LGHNA and YNFKEQ. The CDR3 contains 18 residues. After removal of 4 bases from V and 6 bases from J, the junction contained 14 bases not matched to a gene.

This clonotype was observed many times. The CDR3 is CSARGLAGGRANTGELFF. CDR3 in DNA: TGCAGTGCTAGAGGGCTAGCGGGGGGCCGAGCGAACACCGGGGAGCTGTTTTTT. This sequence joins TRBV20-1 and TRBJ2-2; 11 bases are a match to TRBD2. V dropped 1 base and J dropped 0; count of bases not matched to a gene: 7. The CDR3 extends over 18 amino acids. Germline V gives CDR1 DFQATT, CDR2 SNEGSKA (reference sequence).

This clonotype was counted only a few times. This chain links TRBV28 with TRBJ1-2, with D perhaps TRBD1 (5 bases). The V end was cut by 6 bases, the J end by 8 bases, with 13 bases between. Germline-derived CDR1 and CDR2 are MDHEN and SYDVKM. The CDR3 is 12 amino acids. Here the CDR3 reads CASSPGPRGYTF. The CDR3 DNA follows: TGTGCCAGCAGCCCGGGACCTCGGGGCTACACCTTC.

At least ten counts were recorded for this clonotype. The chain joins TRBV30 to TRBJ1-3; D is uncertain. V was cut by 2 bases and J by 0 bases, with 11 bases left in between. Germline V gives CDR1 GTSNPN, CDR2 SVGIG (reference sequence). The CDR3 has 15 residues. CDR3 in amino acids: CAWSSRSLSGNTIYF. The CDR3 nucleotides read TGTGCCTGGAGTTCCCGCAGTCTCTCTGGAAACACCATATATTTT.

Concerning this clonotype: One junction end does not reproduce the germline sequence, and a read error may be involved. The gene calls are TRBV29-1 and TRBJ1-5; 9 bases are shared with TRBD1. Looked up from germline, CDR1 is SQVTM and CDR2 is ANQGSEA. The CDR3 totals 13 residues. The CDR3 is CSAEEGQGQPQHF. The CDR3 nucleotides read TGCAGCGCTGAAGAGGGACAGGGACAGCCCCAGCATTTT.

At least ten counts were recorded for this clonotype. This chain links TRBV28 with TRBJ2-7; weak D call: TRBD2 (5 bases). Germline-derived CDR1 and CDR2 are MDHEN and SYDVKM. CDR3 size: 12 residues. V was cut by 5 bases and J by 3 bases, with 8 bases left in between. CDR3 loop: CASSPRGYEQYF. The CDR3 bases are TGTGCCAGCAGTCCCCGGGGCTACGAGCAGTACTTC. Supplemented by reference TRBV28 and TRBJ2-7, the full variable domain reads DVKVTQSSRYLVKRTGEKVFLECVQDMDHENMFWYRQDPGLGLRLIYFSYDVKMKEKGDIPEGYSVSREKKERFSLILESASTNQTSMYLCASSPRGYEQYFGPGTRLTVT.

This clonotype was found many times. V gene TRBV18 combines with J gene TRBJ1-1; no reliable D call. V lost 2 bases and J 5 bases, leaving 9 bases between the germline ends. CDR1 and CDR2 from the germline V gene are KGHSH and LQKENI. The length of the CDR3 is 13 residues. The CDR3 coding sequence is TGTGCCAGCTCACCATCAGAAGAAACTGAAGCTTTCTTT. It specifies CASSPSEETEAFF.

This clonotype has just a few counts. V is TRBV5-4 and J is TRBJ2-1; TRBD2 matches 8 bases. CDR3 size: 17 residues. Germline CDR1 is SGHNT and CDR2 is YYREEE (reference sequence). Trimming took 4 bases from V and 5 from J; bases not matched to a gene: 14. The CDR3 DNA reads TGTGCCAGCAGCGAACGAACTCGGGGGGGGTTCCACAATGAGCAGTTCTTC. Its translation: CASSERTRGGFHNEQFF.

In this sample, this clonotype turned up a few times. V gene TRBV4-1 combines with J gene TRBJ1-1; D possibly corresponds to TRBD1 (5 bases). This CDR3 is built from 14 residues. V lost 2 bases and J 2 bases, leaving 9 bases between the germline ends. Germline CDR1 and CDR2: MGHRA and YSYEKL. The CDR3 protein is CASSQRGLNTEAFF. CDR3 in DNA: TGCGCCAGCAGCCAAAGGGGCCTTAACACTGAAGCTTTCTTT.

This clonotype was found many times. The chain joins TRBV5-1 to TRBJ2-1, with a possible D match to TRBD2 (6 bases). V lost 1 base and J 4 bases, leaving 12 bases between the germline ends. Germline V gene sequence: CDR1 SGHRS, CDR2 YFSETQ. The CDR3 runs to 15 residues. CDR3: CASSLTAGSYNEQFF. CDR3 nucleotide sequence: TGCGCCAGCAGCTTGACGGCGGGGTCGTACAATGAGCAGTTCTTC.

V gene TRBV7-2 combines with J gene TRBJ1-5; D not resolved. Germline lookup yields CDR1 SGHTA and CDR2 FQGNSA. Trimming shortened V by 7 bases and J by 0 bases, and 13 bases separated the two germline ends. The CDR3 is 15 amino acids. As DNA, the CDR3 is TGTGCCAGCAACGCACAGAGTTCTAGCAATCAGCCCCAGCATTTT. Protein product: CASNAQSSSNQPQHF.

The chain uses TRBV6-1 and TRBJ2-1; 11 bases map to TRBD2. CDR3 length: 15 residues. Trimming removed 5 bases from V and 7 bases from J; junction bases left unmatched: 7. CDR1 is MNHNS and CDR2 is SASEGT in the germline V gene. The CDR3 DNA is TGTGCCAGCAGTCCGACTAGCGGGATGGGGAATGAGCAGTTCTTC. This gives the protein CASSPTSGMGNEQFF.

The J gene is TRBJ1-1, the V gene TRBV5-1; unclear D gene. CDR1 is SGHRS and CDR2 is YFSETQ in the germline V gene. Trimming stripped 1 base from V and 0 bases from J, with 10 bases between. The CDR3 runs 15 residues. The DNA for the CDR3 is TGCGCCAGCAGCTTGAATTCCCTCATGAACACTGAAGCTTTCTTT. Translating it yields CASSLNSLMNTEAFF.